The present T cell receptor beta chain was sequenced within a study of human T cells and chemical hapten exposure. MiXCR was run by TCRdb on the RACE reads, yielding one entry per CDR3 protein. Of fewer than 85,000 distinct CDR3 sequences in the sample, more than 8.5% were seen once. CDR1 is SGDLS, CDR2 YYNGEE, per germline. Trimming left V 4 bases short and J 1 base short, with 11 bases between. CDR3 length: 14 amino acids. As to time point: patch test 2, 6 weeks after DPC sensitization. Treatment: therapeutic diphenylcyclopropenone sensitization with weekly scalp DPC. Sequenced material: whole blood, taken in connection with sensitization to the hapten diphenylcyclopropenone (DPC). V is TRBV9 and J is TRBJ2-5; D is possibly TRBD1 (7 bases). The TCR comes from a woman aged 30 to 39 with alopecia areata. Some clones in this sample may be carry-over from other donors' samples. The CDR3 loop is CASSSGGLQETQYF. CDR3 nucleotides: TGTGCCAGCAGCTCAGGGGGACTCCAAGAGACCCAGTACTTC.